This TCR beta chain is drawn from a study of shared clonotypes between healthy human individuals. Data came from immunoSEQ multiplex PCR; TCRdb stores just in-frame clones and leaves some out. The data contain under 600,000 clones, about 97% of them singletons. V lost 7 bases to trimming and J lost 6 bases; unmatched junction nucleotides: 15. Per germline, CDR1 MGHRA and CDR2 YSYEKL. The CDR3 totals 17 residues. Sequencing was carried out using naive CD4+ T cells sorted from blood. The subset here: CD45RA+ positively selected. The receptor's source is a woman aged 25-40 years in good health. This chain joins TRBV4-1 and TRBJ2-3; 11 positions match TRBD2. CDR3 sequence: CASTPGLAGSRADTQYF. The CDR3 nucleotides read TGCGCCAGCACCCCCGGACTAGCGGGTTCTCGGGCGGATACGCAGTATTTT.